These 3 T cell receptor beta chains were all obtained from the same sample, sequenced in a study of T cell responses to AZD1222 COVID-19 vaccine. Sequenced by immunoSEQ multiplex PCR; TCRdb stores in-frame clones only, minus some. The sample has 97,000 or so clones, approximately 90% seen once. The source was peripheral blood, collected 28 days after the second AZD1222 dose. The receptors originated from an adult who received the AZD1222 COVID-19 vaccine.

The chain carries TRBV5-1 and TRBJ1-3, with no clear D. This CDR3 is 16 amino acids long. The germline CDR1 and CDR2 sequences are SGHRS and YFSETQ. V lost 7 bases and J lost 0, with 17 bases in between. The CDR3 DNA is TGCGCCAGCGGGGAGAACGGACGATTCTCTGGAAACACCATATATTTT. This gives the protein CASGENGRFSGNTIYF. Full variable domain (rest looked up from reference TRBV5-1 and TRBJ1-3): KAGVTQTPRYLIKTRGQQVTLSCSPISGHRSVSWYQQTPGQGLQFLFEYFSETQRNKGNFPGRFSGRQFSNSRSEMNVSTLELGDSALYLCASGENGRFSGNTIYFGEGSWLTVV.

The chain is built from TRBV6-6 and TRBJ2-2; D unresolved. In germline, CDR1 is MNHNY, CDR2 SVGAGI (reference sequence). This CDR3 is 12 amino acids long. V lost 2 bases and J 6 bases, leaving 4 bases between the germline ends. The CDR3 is CASSYAAGELFF. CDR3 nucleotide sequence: TGTGCCAGCAGTTACGCGGCCGGGGAGCTGTTTTTT.

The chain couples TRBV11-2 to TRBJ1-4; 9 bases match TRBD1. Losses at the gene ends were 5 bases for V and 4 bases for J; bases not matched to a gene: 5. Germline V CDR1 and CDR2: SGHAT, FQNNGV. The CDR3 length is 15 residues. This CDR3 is CASSPGQGFNEKLFF. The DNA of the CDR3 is TGTGCCAGCAGCCCGGGACAGGGCTTTAATGAAAAACTGTTTTTT.